The 14 T cell receptor beta chains given below trace back to one sample, sequenced in a study of cytomegalovirus exposure and HLA in healthy donors. Produced via immunoSEQ multiplex PCR; TCRdb's table is partial and in-frame only. The top ten hold approximately 2% of the sample, which has 120,000 or so clones, roughly 89% seen once. Sequencing used PBMCs. These TCRs come from a young woman in good health and CMV-seronegative.

This rearrangement joins TRBV13 to TRBJ1-5, with 10 bases matching TRBD1. This CDR3 is 17 amino acids long. The junction had 11 bases not matched to a gene; V was cut back by 5 bases and J by 4 bases. CDR1 is PRHDT, CDR2 FYEKMQ, per germline (reference sequence). The CDR3 sequence is CASSPRSDRGLNQPQHF. The CDR3 nucleotides are TGTGCCAGCAGCCCGCGCTCAGACAGGGGGCTAAATCAGCCCCAGCATTTT. Full variable domain (remainder filled in from reference TRBV13 and TRBJ1-5): AAGVIQSPRHLIKEKRETATLKCYPIPRHDTVYWYQQGPGQDPQFLISFYEKMQSDKGSIPDRFSAQQFSDYHSELNMSSLELGDSALYFCASSPRSDRGLNQPQHFGDGTRLSIL.

The rearrangement uses TRBV6-7 and TRBJ2-7, with TRBD1 as a possible D gene (6 bases). TRBV6-7 is an ORF, and what it does is uncertain. V shed 0 bases and J shed 4 bases, with 13 bases lying between them. The length of the CDR3 is 15 residues. The chain's CDR3 is CASSYSNRVRYEQYF. The CDR3 DNA follows: TGTGCCAGCAGTTACTCGAACAGGGTAAGGTACGAGCAGTACTTC.

The chain carries TRBV2 and TRBJ2-1, with D maybe TRBD1 (6 bases). This CDR3 has 14 residues. CDR1 and CDR2 (germline): SNHLY, FYNNEI. The ends were cut back, 7 bases at V and 0 bases at J, with 10 bases in the middle. The CDR3 coding sequence is TGTGCCAGCACTTGGGACAACTCCTACAATGAGCAGTTCTTC. Its protein product is CASTWDNSYNEQFF.

The chain couples TRBV6-6 to TRBJ1-1; 10 bases fit TRBD1. Losses at the gene ends were 4 bases for V and 6 bases for J; bases not matched to a gene: 8. The CDR3 consists of 15 residues. Germline CDR1 MNHNY, CDR2 SVGAGI (reference sequence). Written as DNA, the CDR3 is TGTGCCAGCAGTTCCAGGGACAGGGGTAACCCTGAAGCTTTCTTT. Residues: CASSSRDRGNPEAFF.

The chain has TRBV2 and TRBJ1-4; 7 bases align to TRBD1. V shed 4 bases and J 8 bases; nucleotides not matched to a gene: 7. Per the germline V gene, CDR1 is SNHLY and CDR2 is FYNNEI. There are 14 residues in the CDR3. CDR3 in DNA: TGTGCCAGCAGTGCAACGGACAGGCAAGAAAAACTGTTTTTT. Translation gives CASSATDRQEKLFF.

The sample holds a few counts of this clone. The V call is TRBV5-4, the J call TRBJ2-3; 7 bases line up with TRBD2. Germline V gives CDR1 SGHNT, CDR2 YYREEE (reference sequence). The junction had 9 bases not matched to a gene; V was cut back by 6 bases and J by 2 bases. The CDR3 loop spans 15 amino acids. CDR3 DNA sequence: TGTGCCAGCACTGTAGCGGGCGTCTTCACAGATACGCAGTATTTT. Its translation: CASTVAGVFTDTQYF.

This clone was picked up one time. The chain combines TRBV29-1 with TRBJ2-3, with TRBD2 matching over 11 bases. This CDR3 region has 14 residues. The germline V gene has CDR1 SQVTM and CDR2 ANQGSEA. Trimming at V came to 6 bases and at J to 0 bases, leaving 2 bases not matched to a gene. The CDR3 DNA follows: TGCAGCGTGGCTAGCGGGGGGAGCACAGATACGCAGTATTTT. This encodes CSVASGGSTDTQYF.

The rearrangement joins TRBV5-6 to TRBJ2-3, with 9 bases that match TRBD1. The J segment lost 2 bases and the V segment lost 3 bases, leaving 10 bases of the junction unmatched. This CDR3 contains 17 residues. Germline V lookup: CDR1 SGHDT, CDR2 YYEEEE. CDR3 region: CASSWLGQGTFTDTQYF. The DNA of the CDR3 is TGTGCCAGCAGCTGGCTTGGACAGGGGACTTTCACAGATACGCAGTATTTT.

This chain links TRBV7-2 with TRBJ2-5; D may be TRBD1 (6 bases). The germline V and J ends were trimmed by 3 bases and 3 bases, with 17 bases remaining between them. Germline CDR1 reads SGHTA; CDR2 reads FQGNSA. CDR3 size: 16 residues. The CDR3 sequence: CASSFLLVGGKETQYF. The CDR3, as DNA: TGTGCCAGCAGCTTTTTATTGGTAGGGGGTAAAGAGACCCAGTACTTC. The full variable domain, in which reference TRBV7-2 and TRBJ2-5 provide the parts outside the CDR3, is GAGVSQSPSNKVTEKGKDVELRCDPISGHTALYWYRQSLGQGLEFLIYFQGNSAPDKSGLPSDRFSAERTGGSVSTLTIQRTQQEDSAVYLCASSFLLVGGKETQYFGPGTRLLVL.

The chain couples TRBV28 to TRBJ1-1, with a possible D match to TRBD1 (5 bases). Deletions cut 7 bases from V and 8 bases from J, with 11 bases between. Germline V CDR1 and CDR2: MDHEN, SYDVKM. The CDR3 contains 11 residues. Written as DNA, the CDR3 is TGTGCCAGCAAGGAGGGGCTAGAAGCTTTCTTT. Translation: CASKEGLEAFF.

This clone was detected only once. This rearrangement joins TRBV5-4 to TRBJ2-2; possibly TRBD1 for D (5 bases). The CDR3 is 13 amino acids. Germline lookup yields CDR1 SGHNT and CDR2 YYREEE (reference sequence). Trimming took off 2 bases at V and 3 bases at J, with 5 bases between the two ends. CDR3 amino acids: CASSFRDTGELFF. The CDR3 region has the DNA TGTGCCAGCAGCTTCAGGGACACCGGGGAGCTGTTTTTT.

This clone was picked up a small number of times. The chain employs TRBV28 and TRBJ1-3, with D possibly being TRBD1 (5 bases). V lost 8 bases and J 0 bases, leaving 11 bases between the germline ends. CDR1 and CDR2 (germline): MDHEN, SYDVKM. This CDR3 has 14 amino acids. CDR3 in amino acids: CASRLGGSGNTIYF. CDR3 DNA sequence: TGTGCCAGCCGTCTCGGGGGCTCTGGAAACACCATATATTTT.

The V gene is TRBV29-1, the J gene TRBJ1-1; D not resolved. Germline V gene sequence: CDR1 SQVTM, CDR2 ANQGSEA. V was pared by 1 base and J by 4 bases, with 13 bases between. The CDR3 totals 14 residues. The CDR3 nucleotides are TGCAGCGTTGAAGTTCAGTACTGGGCCACTGAAGCTTTCTTT. Residues: CSVEVQYWATEAFF.

This clone has a single count. J is TRBJ2-1 and V is TRBV4-1; 7 bases map to TRBD1. The junction had 7 bases not matched to a gene; V was cut back by 1 base and J by 4 bases. CDR1 is MGHRA and CDR2 is YSYEKL in the germline V gene. CDR3 size: 16 residues. The CDR3 loop reads CASSQGQGLGYNEQFF. The CDR3 region has the DNA TGCGCCAGCAGCCAAGGACAGGGATTGGGATACAATGAGCAGTTCTTC.